The source of this TCR beta chain is a study of blood T cell repertoires in COVID-19. The authors' processing: Estimates of nucleated cell counts were drawn from the amplification of reference gene primers. Clones were read by immunoSEQ multiplex PCR, and TCRdb kept only the in-frame ones, dropping some. For V, J and clone size, that table is used; D and trimming come from the DNA. The sample lists approximately 66,000 clones, 85% to 90% occurring once. Unmatched junction bases numbered 4, after V lost 4 bases and J lost 5 bases. Germline values: CDR1 SGHRS, CDR2 YFSETQ. The CDR3 spans 14 residues. This receptor was identified in a human donor with active COVID-19. The donor label of this sample is uncertain. What was sequenced was peripheral blood. The J gene is TRBJ2-1, the V gene TRBV5-1; 9 positions agree with TRBD1. CDR3 nucleotides: TGCGCCAGCAGCCACAGGGGGCAGGACAATGAGCAGTTCTTC. It translates to CASSHRGQDNEQFF.